One T cell receptor (beta chain) is described in this entry. Produced via immunoSEQ multiplex PCR; TCRdb's table is partial and in-frame only. In the table there are about 100,000 clones, approximately 86% of which are singletons. The sample belongs to a study of control samples from healthy donors and cancer patients. The sample comprised blood. This TCR came from a man in his thirties or forties in good health.

The CDR3 nucleotides read TGTGCCAGCAGTTTAAGTTTCGGGGAGCTGTTTTTT. This gives the protein CASSLSFGELFF. The genes are TRBV27 and TRBJ2-2, with D unclear. CDR1 and CDR2 (germline): MNHEY, SMNVEV (reference sequence). The CDR3 length is 12 residues. V lost 2 bases and J 7 bases, leaving 5 bases between the germline ends.